A single sample gave rise to the 17 T cell receptor beta chains below, sequenced in a study of blood T cell repertoires in COVID-19. Some clones are missing from TCRdb's copy, which holds only in-frame ones; the method was immunoSEQ multiplex PCR. Seen here are 250,000 to 300,000 clones, roughly 90% observed once, and the top ten hold about 2.5%. Sample: PBMCs or T cells enriched from blood (not recorded which). These receptors came from a middle-aged woman with acute COVID-19.

The chain combines TRBV9 with TRBJ1-3; no firm D call. The V end was cut by 3 bases, the J end by 4 bases, with 17 bases between. The CDR3 runs to 16 residues. Germline-derived CDR1 and CDR2 are SGDLS and YYNGEE. The CDR3 here is CASSGFTGLTGNTIYF. The DNA for the CDR3 is TGTGCCAGCAGCGGTTTTACGGGTCTTACCGGAAACACCATATATTTT.

The chain recombines TRBV14 with TRBJ2-1, with 10 bases lining up with TRBD2. Germline trimming cut 6 bases from V and 3 bases from J; bases unmatched to any gene: 5. This CDR3 contains 15 residues. Germline V gene lookup returns CDR1 SGHDN and CDR2 FVKESK. CDR3: CASRPSGRGYNEQFF. The DNA of the CDR3 is TGTGCCAGCAGACCAAGCGGGAGGGGCTACAATGAGCAGTTCTTC.

The CDR3 DNA sequence: TGTGCCTGGACTAACACCCCGGAGAGGGCCTACAATGAGCAGTTCTTC. It is translated as CAWTNTPERAYNEQFF. The chain is built from TRBV30 and TRBJ2-1; the D gene is possibly TRBD2 (5 bases). CDR1 is GTSNPN, CDR2 SVGIG, per germline (reference sequence). V dropped 4 bases and J dropped 2 bases, with 18 bases sitting between them. The CDR3 totals 16 residues.

V is TRBV4-2 and J is TRBJ1-2; the D is unclear. CDR3 length: 15 amino acids. Per germline, CDR1 LGHNA and CDR2 YNFKEQ. V lost 0 bases, J lost 2 bases, and 10 bases lay in between. The CDR3: CASSQEGTTNYGYTF. As DNA, the CDR3 is TGTGCCAGCAGCCAAGAGGGCACAACGAACTATGGCTACACCTTC.

This chain joins TRBV5-6 and TRBJ1-4; D is ambiguous. CDR1 SGHDT and CDR2 YYEEEE come from the germline V gene. This CDR3 has 14 amino acids. V lost 2 bases and J 2 bases, leaving 7 bases between the germline ends. The CDR3 protein is CASSFIQTNEKLFF. The DNA of the CDR3 is TGTGCCAGCAGCTTTATACAGACTAATGAAAAACTGTTTTTT.

The V call is TRBV5-1, the J call TRBJ2-7; possibly TRBD1 for D (5 bases). V dropped 2 bases and J dropped 0 bases, with 21 bases sitting between them. The CDR3 runs to 18 residues. Per the germline V gene, CDR1 is SGHRS and CDR2 is YFSETQ. CDR3 bases: TGCGCCAGCAGCTTAAGACCCCCCAGGGCCGCGAGCTCCTACGAGCAGTACTTC. It codes for CASSLRPPRAASSYEQYF.

The V gene is TRBV9, the J gene TRBJ2-1; TRBD2 aligns across 8 bases. In germline, CDR1 is SGDLS, CDR2 YYNGEE. CDR3 length: 16 residues. The ends lost 1 base at V and 7 bases at J; junction bases unmatched: 10. CDR3 in amino acids: CASSVSPAGVENEQFF. In DNA form, the CDR3 reads TGTGCCAGCAGCGTATCTCCAGCGGGAGTGGAAAATGAGCAGTTCTTC.

The genes are TRBV28 and TRBJ1-1; 7 nucleotides align to TRBD1. V was pared by 6 bases and J by 5 bases, with 9 bases of the junction left unmatched. This CDR3 is 14 amino acids long. Germline loops: CDR1 MDHEN, CDR2 SYDVKM. The DNA of the CDR3 is TGTGCCAGCAGCCACGACAGGGAGTTAACTGAAGCTTTCTTT. Protein: CASSHDRELTEAFF.

The chain is built from TRBV6-5 and TRBJ2-7, with TRBD2 matching 10 bases. V trimming: 10 bases; J trimming: 0 bases; junction bases outside the gene matches: 6. Germline V CDR1 and CDR2: MNHEY, SVGAGI. This CDR3 is 14 amino acids long. CDR3 region: CATGLAESSYEQYF. The CDR3 nucleotides read TGTGCCACCGGACTAGCGGAAAGCTCCTACGAGCAGTACTTC.

The chain is built from TRBV28 and TRBJ1-5; D call uncertain. The CDR3 contains 15 residues. Trimming took off 3 bases at V and 0 bases at J, with 9 bases between the two ends. The germline V gene encodes CDR1 MDHEN and CDR2 SYDVKM. This CDR3 reads CASSFTRRSNQPQHF. The CDR3 DNA follows: TGTGCCAGCAGTTTCACCAGGCGTAGCAATCAGCCCCAGCATTTT.

The genes are TRBV24-1 and TRBJ1-3, with 12 positions matching TRBD1. Per germline, CDR1 KGHDR and CDR2 SFDVKD. After removal of 1 base from V and 8 bases from J, the junction contained 8 bases not matched to a gene. The CDR3 loop spans 17 amino acids. The CDR3: CATSDFPTGTGGYTIYF. CDR3 nucleotides: TGTGCCACCAGTGATTTTCCAACCGGGACAGGGGGCTACACCATATATTTT.

This chain joins TRBV24-1 and TRBJ2-1; maybe TRBD1 (6 bases). The CDR3 contains 16 residues. Germline loops: CDR1 KGHDR, CDR2 SFDVKD. Trimming left V 4 bases short and J 7 bases short, with 19 bases between. The CDR3 loop reads CATSDPGTPNGNEQFF. The CDR3 region has the DNA TGTGCCACCAGTGACCCCGGGACACCGAACGGGAATGAGCAGTTCTTC.

This clone was picked up a small number of times. The gene calls are TRBV15 and TRBJ1-1; 7 bases are a match to TRBD1. CDR1 is LNHNV and CDR2 is YYDKDF in the germline V gene (reference sequence). V trimming: 0 bases; J trimming: 3 bases; junction bases outside the gene matches: 13. CDR3 length equals 18 residues. The CDR3 loop is CATSRDKLPRRGHTEAFF. For the CDR3, the DNA is TGTGCCACCAGCAGAGACAAATTACCCCGAAGGGGGCACACTGAAGCTTTCTTT. Full variable domain (outside the CDR3, taken from reference TRBV15 and TRBJ1-1): DAMVIQNPRYQVTQFGKPVTLSCSQTLNHNVMYWYQQKSSQAPKLLFHYYDKDFNNEADTPDNFQSRRPNTSFCFLDIRSPGLGDTAMYLCATSRDKLPRRGHTEAFFGQGTRLTVV.

The rearrangement links TRBV7-8 to TRBJ2-3, with 7 bases aligning to TRBD1. The V segment lost 11 bases and the J segment 2 bases; nucleotides outside the gene matches: 4. The V gene's germline CDR1 is SGHVS and CDR2 FQNEAQ. The CDR3 runs 12 residues. CDR3 DNA: TGTGCCTCGGGACAGTTCACAGATACGCAGTATTTT. The encoded protein is CASGQFTDTQYF.

This clone was picked up a small number of times. This chain connects TRBV12-3 or TRBV12-4 to TRBJ1-2, with 9 nucleotides matching TRBD1. The CDR3 is made up of 13 amino acids. The J segment lost 8 bases and the V segment lost 5 bases, leaving 6 bases of the junction unmatched. CDR3: CASSQGQGTGYTF. The CDR3 DNA is TGTGCCAGCAGTCAGGGACAGGGCACCGGCTACACCTTC.

The CDR3 reads CASSLVQQGETQYF. In DNA, the CDR3 is TGTGCCAGCAGCTTAGTCCAGCAGGGAGAGACCCAGTACTTC. V and J are TRBV5-4 and TRBJ2-5, with a weak D call TRBD1 (5 bases). Trimming cost V 2 bases and J 4 bases, with 12 bases left between them. The CDR3 has 14 amino acids. The germline CDR1 and CDR2 sequences are SGHNT and YYREEE (reference sequence).

The rearrangement uses TRBV5-1 and TRBJ2-7; perhaps TRBD1 as D (6 bases). The CDR3 totals 16 residues. Germline-derived CDR1 and CDR2 are SGHRS and YFSETQ. Deletions cut 4 bases from V and 2 bases from J, with 19 bases between. The CDR3 region has the DNA TGCGCCAGCAGCGAACAGGGATACTACAACCCCTACGAGCAGTACTTC. It is translated as CASSEQGYYNPYEQYF.